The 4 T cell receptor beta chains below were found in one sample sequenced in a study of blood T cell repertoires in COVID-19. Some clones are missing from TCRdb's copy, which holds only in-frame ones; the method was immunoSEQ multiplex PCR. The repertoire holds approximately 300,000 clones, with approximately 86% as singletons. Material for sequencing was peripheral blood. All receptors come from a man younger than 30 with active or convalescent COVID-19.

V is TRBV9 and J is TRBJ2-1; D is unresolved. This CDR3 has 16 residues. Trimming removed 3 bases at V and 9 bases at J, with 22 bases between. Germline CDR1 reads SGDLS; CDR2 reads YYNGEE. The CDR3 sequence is CASSAPLSLETPEQFF. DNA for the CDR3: TGTGCCAGCAGCGCTCCTTTGTCCCTAGAGACTCCTGAGCAGTTCTTC.

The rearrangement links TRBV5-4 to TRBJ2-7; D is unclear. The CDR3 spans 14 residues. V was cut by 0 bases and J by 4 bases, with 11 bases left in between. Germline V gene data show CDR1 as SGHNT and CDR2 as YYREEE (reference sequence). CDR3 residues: CASSLGASMYEQYF. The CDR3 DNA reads TGTGCCAGCAGCTTGGGGGCCTCTATGTACGAGCAGTACTTC.

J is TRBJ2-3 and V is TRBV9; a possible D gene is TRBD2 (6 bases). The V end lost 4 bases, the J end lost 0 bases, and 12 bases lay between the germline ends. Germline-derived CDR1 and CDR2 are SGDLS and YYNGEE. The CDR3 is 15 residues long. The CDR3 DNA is TGTGCCAGCAGCCCCAGTGCGGGGAGCACAGATACGCAGTATTTT. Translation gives CASSPSAGSTDTQYF.

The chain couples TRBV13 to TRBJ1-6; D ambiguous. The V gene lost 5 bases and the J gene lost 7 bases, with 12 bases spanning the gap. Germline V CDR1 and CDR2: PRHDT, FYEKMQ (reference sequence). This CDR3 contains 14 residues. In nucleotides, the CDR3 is TGTGCCAGCAGCAAATGGACTGCCAATTCACCCCTCCACTTT. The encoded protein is CASSKWTANSPLHF.